These T cell receptor beta chains were read from a single sample in a study of T cell repertoires in cytomegalovirus infection. TCRdb reprocessed the reads with MiXCR, giving one entry per CDR3 protein. The profile shows 450,000 to 650,000 distinct CDR3 sequences, approximately 25% of them singletons. The sequencing input was PBMCs. Source of these receptors: a human donor in good health (CMV status not recorded). Some clones in this sample may be carry-over from other donors' samples. The CDR3 runs from the conserved cysteine through the conserved F or W. The D gene is left open where the match is weak. Clone size is given for some rows only: seen once, a few or many times, or a class if the clone is expanded.

DNA: TGCGCCAGCAGGCCGGGACTAGCGGGACGTGCCGGGGAGCTGTTTTTT
CDR3: CASRPGLAGRAGELFF
V: TRBV4-1
D: TRBD2
size: .
J: TRBJ2-2

DNA: TGTGCCAGCAGTTTAAACAGGGCCGATGAGCAGTTCTTC
CDR3: CASSLNRADEQFF
V: TRBV12-3/TRBV12-4
D: .
size: few
J: TRBJ2-1

DNA: TGTGCCAGCAGTTCCGGGGGGCTGGCGAACACTGAAGCTTTCTTT
CDR3: CASSSGGLANTEAFF
V: TRBV6-2/TRBV6-3
D: .
size: once
J: TRBJ1-1

DNA: TGTGCCAGCACGACGAGGTTCGAAGGAGGGTTCGATGAGCAGTTCTTC
CDR3: CASTTRFEGGFDEQFF
V: TRBV27
D: .
size: few
J: TRBJ2-1

DNA: TGTGCCAGCAGTTTATCAAAGGACGGAGGACTAGCGGCCAATGAGCAGTTCTTC
CDR3: CASSLSKDGGLAANEQFF
V: TRBV28
D: TRBD2
size: .
J: TRBJ2-1

DNA: TGTGCCAGCAGCGACGGGACAGTACCCTTTGATACGCAGTATTTT
CDR3: CASSDGTVPFDTQYF
V: TRBV7-9
D: TRBD1
size: few
J: TRBJ2-3

DNA: TGTGCCAGCAGCTTAGGACAGCCTCATGGCTACACCTTC
CDR3: CASSLGQPHGYTF
V: TRBV7-2
D: .
size: many
J: TRBJ1-2

DNA: TGCGCCAGCAGCCAACACGGGAGTCAGCCCCAGCATTTT
CDR3: CASSQHGSQPQHF
V: TRBV4-3
D: .
size: .
J: TRBJ1-5

DNA: TGTGCCAGCAGGAGACAGGGGTTTGAGGGCAATGAGCAGTTCTTC
CDR3: CASRRQGFEGNEQFF
V: TRBV12-3/TRBV12-4
D: TRBD1
size: .
J: TRBJ2-1

DNA: TGCAGTGCTAGAGATCTGGGACTCAGATACAATGAGCAGTTCTTC
CDR3: CSARDLGLRYNEQFF
V: TRBV20-1
D: .
size: .
J: TRBJ2-1

DNA: TGTGCCAGCAGGACATCACAGGATTTTAGCAATCAGCCCCAGCATTTT
CDR3: CASRTSQDFSNQPQHF
V: TRBV6-4
D: .
size: .
J: TRBJ1-5

DNA: TGTGCCAGCAGCCCACTGACAGGGGGCGGTGGGAACACTGAAGCTTTCTTT
CDR3: CASSPLTGGGGNTEAFF
V: TRBV7-9
D: TRBD1
size: .
J: TRBJ1-1

DNA: TGTGCCAGCAGTTGGGCTGGGGGTGCCCGGCTCACAGATACGCAGTATTTT
CDR3: CASSWAGGARLTDTQYF
V: TRBV27
D: .
size: .
J: TRBJ2-3

DNA: TGTGCCAGCAGTTTAGACCACAGGGTTTCTCAGCCCCAGCATTTT
CDR3: CASSLDHRVSQPQHF
V: TRBV12-3/TRBV12-4
D: .
size: .
J: TRBJ1-5

DNA: TGTGCCAGCAGCAAAGTCAAACAGGGGAGAGCTGAAGCTTTCTTT
CDR3: CASSKVKQGRAEAFF
V: TRBV7-8
D: TRBD1
size: many
J: TRBJ1-1

DNA: TGTGCCAGCAGAGAAGACAGGGGAGTAATCGGCTACACCTTC
CDR3: CASREDRGVIGYTF
V: TRBV7-9
D: TRBD1
size: many
J: TRBJ1-2

DNA: TGTGCCAGCAGGCTTGGGGGACCACGAGATACGCAGTATTTT
CDR3: CASRLGGPRDTQYF
V: TRBV7-2
D: .
size: .
J: TRBJ2-3

DNA: TGTGCCAGCAGTTTACTTCTAGGAATGGGCACCGGGGAGCTGTTTTTT
CDR3: CASSLLLGMGTGELFF
V: TRBV12-3/TRBV12-4
D: .
size: many
J: TRBJ2-2

DNA: TGTGCCAGCAGTTCCTACGGGACAAACAATGAGCAGTTCTTC
CDR3: CASSSYGTNNEQFF
V: TRBV6-2/TRBV6-3
D: .
size: .
J: TRBJ2-1

DNA: TGTGCCAGCAGCGACGGACAGTCTTCCTCCTACAATGAGCAGTTCTTC
CDR3: CASSDGQSSSYNEQFF
V: TRBV7-6
D: .
size: .
J: TRBJ2-1

DNA: TGCAGCGTTGAAGATTTCCCCGAGCAGTTCTTC
CDR3: CSVEDFPEQFF
V: TRBV29-1
D: .
size: .
J: TRBJ2-1

DNA: TGTGCCAGCAGCTTAGGGGAGGCTAGCACAGATACGCAGTATTTT
CDR3: CASSLGEASTDTQYF
V: TRBV7-8
D: .
size: many
J: TRBJ2-3

DNA: TGTGCCATCAGTCGCGGACTAGCGGGAGTTCGCGAGCAGTTCTTC
CDR3: CAISRGLAGVREQFF
V: TRBV10-3
D: TRBD2
size: few
J: TRBJ2-1

DNA: TGTGCCAGCACCTTAAGGAACAATGAGCAGTTCTTC
CDR3: CASTLRNNEQFF
V: TRBV6-2/TRBV6-3
D: .
size: .
J: TRBJ2-1

DNA: TGCAGCGCCGGGACTCCGGCAGGGAGTGATACGCAGTATTTT
CDR3: CSAGTPAGSDTQYF
V: TRBV29-1
D: .
size: .
J: TRBJ2-3

DNA: TGCAGTGCTAGTAGCGGGAGTCCAACAGATACGCAGTATTTT
CDR3: CSASSGSPTDTQYF
V: TRBV20-1
D: TRBD2
size: .
J: TRBJ2-3

DNA: TGTGCCAGCAGCTTCTCCGCTAGCGTATACAATGAGCAGTTCTTC
CDR3: CASSFSASVYNEQFF
V: TRBV7-2
D: .
size: many
J: TRBJ2-1

DNA: TGTGCCAGCGAGGGAGCTCCCGGGCTGTACTACGAGCAGTACTTC
CDR3: CASEGAPGLYYEQYF
V: TRBV28
D: .
size: .
J: TRBJ2-7

DNA: TGTGCCAGCACACAGGGATACTCCTACAATGAGCAGTTCTTC
CDR3: CASTQGYSYNEQFF
V: TRBV6-2/TRBV6-3
D: .
size: .
J: TRBJ2-1

DNA: TGTGCCAGCAGTTCATCTACACGTGTTCTGGCTGAAGCTTTCTTT
CDR3: CASSSSTRVLAEAFF
V: TRBV6-1
D: .
size: few
J: TRBJ1-1

DNA: TGTGCCAGTCTCGGTCTAGCGGAAGAGACCCAGTACTTC
CDR3: CASLGLAEETQYF
V: TRBV12-3/TRBV12-4
D: TRBD2
size: many
J: TRBJ2-5

DNA: TGCGCCAGCAGCTCAACAGGGAATGCACCCTACAATGAGCAGTTCTTC
CDR3: CASSSTGNAPYNEQFF
V: TRBV5-1
D: .
size: few
J: TRBJ2-1

DNA: TGCAGTGCTTCCCTAGGACAGGGGGATTCACCCCTCCACTTT
CDR3: CSASLGQGDSPLHF
V: TRBV20-1
D: TRBD1
size: .
J: TRBJ1-6

DNA: TGTGCCAGCAGCCTCGCCGGGGGCTCTGGGGCCAACGTCCTGACTTTC
CDR3: CASSLAGGSGANVLTF
V: TRBV7-2
D: .
size: many
J: TRBJ2-6

DNA: TGTGCCAGCAGCCGGACAGGGGGAGTGGATGAGCAGTTCTTC
CDR3: CASSRTGGVDEQFF
V: TRBV12-3/TRBV12-4
D: TRBD1
size: many
J: TRBJ2-1

DNA: TGCGCCAGCAGCTTGGATCCCACTTTCGGCGCTGAAGCTTTCTTT
CDR3: CASSLDPTFGAEAFF
V: TRBV5-1
D: .
size: .
J: TRBJ1-1

DNA: TGTGCCAGCAGCTCCGGGACTAGCGAGCTCAATGAGCAGTTCTTC
CDR3: CASSSGTSELNEQFF
V: TRBV28
D: TRBD2
size: few
J: TRBJ2-1

DNA: TGCAGTGCTAGAATCGCAAGGGGCGAGGGCTACACCTTC
CDR3: CSARIARGEGYTF
V: TRBV20-1
D: .
size: .
J: TRBJ1-2

DNA: TGTGCCAGCAGCTTAGAGGGCCGGAGTCAAGAGACCCAGTACTTC
CDR3: CASSLEGRSQETQYF
V: TRBV11-2
D: .
size: few
J: TRBJ2-5

DNA: TGTGCCAGCAGTTTAGTTGGCACCTTCCCCTATGGCTACACCTTC
CDR3: CASSLVGTFPYGYTF
V: TRBV12-3/TRBV12-4
D: .
size: .
J: TRBJ1-2

DNA: TGTGCCATCAGTGGCTCTGGACTAGCGGGCCGTGGGGCAGATACGCAGTATTTT
CDR3: CAISGSGLAGRGADTQYF
V: TRBV10-3
D: TRBD2
size: few
J: TRBJ2-3

DNA: TGTGCCAGCAGTTACTCCCGGGACAGGAGCTCCTACGAGCAGTACTTC
CDR3: CASSYSRDRSSYEQYF
V: TRBV6-2/TRBV6-3
D: TRBD1
size: many
J: TRBJ2-7

DNA: TGTGCCAGCAGCTTAGGGGTATACAGGGCGGATCAGCCCCAGCATTTT
CDR3: CASSLGVYRADQPQHF
V: TRBV7-8
D: .
size: many
J: TRBJ1-5

DNA: TGCAGTGCTAGGGCCGGAGATACGCAGTATTTT
CDR3: CSARAGDTQYF
V: TRBV20-1
D: .
size: .
J: TRBJ2-3

DNA: TGTGCCAGCAGCCCGGGACTAGCGGGAGGGTGGGAGTTGAATGAGCAGTTCTTC
CDR3: CASSPGLAGGWELNEQFF
V: TRBV6-5
D: TRBD2
size: few
J: TRBJ2-1

DNA: TGTGCCAGCAGCTTCGCTGACAGGGGTTATGGCTACACCTTC
CDR3: CASSFADRGYGYTF
V: TRBV7-2
D: TRBD1
size: many
J: TRBJ1-2

DNA: TGTGCCAGCAGTTTTTCAGGGAAGCATCAGCCCCAGCATTTT
CDR3: CASSFSGKHQPQHF
V: TRBV12-3/TRBV12-4
D: .
size: .
J: TRBJ1-5